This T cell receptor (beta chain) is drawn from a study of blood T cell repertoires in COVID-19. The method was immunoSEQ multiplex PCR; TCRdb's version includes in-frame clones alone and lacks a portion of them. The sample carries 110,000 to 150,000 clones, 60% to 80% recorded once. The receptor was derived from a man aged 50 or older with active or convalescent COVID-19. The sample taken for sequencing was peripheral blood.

The CDR3 loop reads CASSSREGGTNYGYTF. CDR3 nucleotides: TGTGCCAGCTCCTCCCGGGAGGGTGGTACTAACTATGGCTACACCTTC. The V gene is TRBV4-2, the J gene TRBJ1-2; no firm D call. Germline CDR1 and CDR2: LGHNA and YNFKEQ. Trimming took 8 bases from V and 0 from J, leaving 19 bases between them. This CDR3 contains 16 residues.